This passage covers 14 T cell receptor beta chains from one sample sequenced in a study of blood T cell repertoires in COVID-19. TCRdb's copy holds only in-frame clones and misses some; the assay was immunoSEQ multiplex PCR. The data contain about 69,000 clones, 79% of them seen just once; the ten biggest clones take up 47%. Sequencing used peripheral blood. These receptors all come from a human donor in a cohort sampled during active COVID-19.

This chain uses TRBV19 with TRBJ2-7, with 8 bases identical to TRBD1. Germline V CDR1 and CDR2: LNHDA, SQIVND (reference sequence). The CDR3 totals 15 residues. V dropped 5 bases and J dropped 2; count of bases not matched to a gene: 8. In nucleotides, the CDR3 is TGTGCCAGTAGTGAAACAGGGGGGACTGCCTACGAGCAGTACTTC. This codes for CASSETGGTAYEQYF.

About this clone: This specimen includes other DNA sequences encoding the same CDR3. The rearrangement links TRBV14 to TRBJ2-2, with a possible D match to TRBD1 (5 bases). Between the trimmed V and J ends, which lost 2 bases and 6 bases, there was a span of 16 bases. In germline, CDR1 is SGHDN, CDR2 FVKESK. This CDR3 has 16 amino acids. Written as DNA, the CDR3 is TGTGCCAGCAGCCAAATGGGCAGGGCGAGAGCCGGGGAGCTGTTTTTT. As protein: CASSQMGRARAGELFF.

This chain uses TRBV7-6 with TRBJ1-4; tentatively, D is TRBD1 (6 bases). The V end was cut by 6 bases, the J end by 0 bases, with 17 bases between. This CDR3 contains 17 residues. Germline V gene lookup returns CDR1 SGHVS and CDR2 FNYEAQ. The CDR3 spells CASRPGPGAPTNEKLFF. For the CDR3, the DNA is TGTGCCAGCAGACCCGGTCCAGGGGCGCCAACTAATGAAAAACTGTTTTTT.

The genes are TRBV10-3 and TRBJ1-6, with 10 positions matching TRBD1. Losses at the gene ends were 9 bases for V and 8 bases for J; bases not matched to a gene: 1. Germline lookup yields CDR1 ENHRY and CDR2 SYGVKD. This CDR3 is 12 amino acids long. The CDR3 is CAIGTGDSPLHF. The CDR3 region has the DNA TGTGCCATAGGGACAGGGGATTCACCCCTCCACTTT.

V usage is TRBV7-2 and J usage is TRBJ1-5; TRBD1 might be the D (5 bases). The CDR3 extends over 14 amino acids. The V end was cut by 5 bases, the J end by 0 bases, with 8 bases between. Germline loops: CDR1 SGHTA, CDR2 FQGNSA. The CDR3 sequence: CASSPRVSNQPQHF. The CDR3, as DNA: TGTGCCAGCAGCCCCAGGGTTAGCAATCAGCCCCAGCATTTT.

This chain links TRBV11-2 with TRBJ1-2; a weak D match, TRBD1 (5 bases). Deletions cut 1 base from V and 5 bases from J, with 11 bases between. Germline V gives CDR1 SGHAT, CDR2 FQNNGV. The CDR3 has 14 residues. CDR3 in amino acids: CASSLAGHFYGYTF. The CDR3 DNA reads TGTGCCAGCAGCTTAGCCGGACATTTTTATGGCTACACCTTC.

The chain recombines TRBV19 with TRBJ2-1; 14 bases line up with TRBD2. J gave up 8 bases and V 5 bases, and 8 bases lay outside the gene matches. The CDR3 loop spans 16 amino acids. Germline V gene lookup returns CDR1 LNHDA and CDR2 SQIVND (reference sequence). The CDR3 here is CASSRGLAGVSHEQFF. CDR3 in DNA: TGTGCCAGTAGTCGGGGACTAGCGGGAGTGAGCCATGAGCAGTTCTTC.

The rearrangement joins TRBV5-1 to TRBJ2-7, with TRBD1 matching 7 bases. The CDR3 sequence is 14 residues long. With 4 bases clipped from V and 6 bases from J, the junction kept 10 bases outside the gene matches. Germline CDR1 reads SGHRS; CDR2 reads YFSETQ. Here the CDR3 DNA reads TGCGCCAGCAGCGACCCAGACAGGGTCCGCGAGCAGTACTTC. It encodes CASSDPDRVREQYF. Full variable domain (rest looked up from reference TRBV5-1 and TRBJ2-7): KAGVTQTPRYLIKTRGQQVTLSCSPISGHRSVSWYQQTPGQGLQFLFEYFSETQRNKGNFPGRFSGRQFSNSRSEMNVSTLELGDSALYLCASSDPDRVREQYFGPGTRLTVT.

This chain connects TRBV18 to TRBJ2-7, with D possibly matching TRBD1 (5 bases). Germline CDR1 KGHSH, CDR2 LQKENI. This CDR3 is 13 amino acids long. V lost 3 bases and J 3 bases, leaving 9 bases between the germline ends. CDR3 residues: CASSPTVSYEQYF. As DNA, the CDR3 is TGTGCCAGCTCACCGACAGTGAGCTACGAGCAGTACTTC.

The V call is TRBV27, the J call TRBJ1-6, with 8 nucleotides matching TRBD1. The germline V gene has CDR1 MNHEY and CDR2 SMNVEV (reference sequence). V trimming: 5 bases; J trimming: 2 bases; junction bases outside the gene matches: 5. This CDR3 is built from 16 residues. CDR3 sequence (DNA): TGTGCCAGCAGTGCCGGGACAGGCACCTATAATTCACCCCTCCACTTT. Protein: CASSAGTGTYNSPLHF.

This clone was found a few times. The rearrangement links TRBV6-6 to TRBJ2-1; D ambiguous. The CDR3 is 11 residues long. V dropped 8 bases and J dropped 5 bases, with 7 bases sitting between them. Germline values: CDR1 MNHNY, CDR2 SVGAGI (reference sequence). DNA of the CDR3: TGTGCCAGCGGCCGGGACAATGAGCAGTTCTTC. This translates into CASGRDNEQFF.

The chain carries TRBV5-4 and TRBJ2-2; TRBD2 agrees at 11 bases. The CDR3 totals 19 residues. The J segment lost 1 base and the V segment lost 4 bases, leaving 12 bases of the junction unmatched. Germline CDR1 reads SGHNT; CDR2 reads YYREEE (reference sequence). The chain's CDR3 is CASSIPRTGTSGNTGELFF. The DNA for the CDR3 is TGTGCCAGCAGCATTCCCCGGACCGGGACTAGCGGGAACACCGGGGAGCTGTTTTTT.

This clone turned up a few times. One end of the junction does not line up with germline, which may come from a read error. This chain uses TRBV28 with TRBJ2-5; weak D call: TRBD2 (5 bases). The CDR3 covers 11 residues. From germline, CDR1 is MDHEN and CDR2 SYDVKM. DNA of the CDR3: TGTGCCAGCAGTTCGAGGGCCGCGGTGAACTTC. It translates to CASSSRAAVNF.

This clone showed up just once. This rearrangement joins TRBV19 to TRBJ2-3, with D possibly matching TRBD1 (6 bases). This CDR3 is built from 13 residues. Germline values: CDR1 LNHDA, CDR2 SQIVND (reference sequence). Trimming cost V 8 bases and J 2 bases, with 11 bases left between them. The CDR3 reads CASEGELTDTQYF. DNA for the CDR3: TGTGCCAGTGAGGGGGAACTCACAGATACGCAGTATTTT.